Detailed here is one T cell receptor (beta chain). Clones were read by immunoSEQ multiplex PCR, and TCRdb kept only the in-frame ones, dropping some. Of roughly 45,000 clones listed, 75% to 95% are singletons. This sample was taken from a study of T cell changes during pregnancy in multiple sclerosis. The sample here was CD8+ T cells from peripheral blood mononuclear cells, taken after pregnancy. This receptor was taken from a female donor with multiple sclerosis, enrolled in a pregnancy study.

The DNA for the CDR3 is TGTGCCAGCAGTCCTCGGGAGAATTGGGAAAAACTGTTTTTT. It encodes CASSPRENWEKLFF. The chain employs TRBV6-5 and TRBJ1-4; D gene uncertain. Trimming pared 5 bases from V and 8 bases from J, leaving 15 bases between. Germline values: CDR1 MNHEY, CDR2 SVGAGI. The CDR3 is 14 amino acids.